The 5 T cell receptor beta chains given below trace back to one sample, sequenced in a study of blood T cell repertoires in COVID-19. Sequencing was performed with immunoSEQ multiplex PCR; in TCRdb, only in-frame clones are kept and a portion is missing. In the table there are around 270,000 clones, about 89% of which are singletons. Source material: peripheral blood. The source is a man in his forties with acute or convalescent COVID-19.

CDR3 in amino acids: CASSYAGTGGYGYTF. In DNA form, the CDR3 reads TGTGCCAGCAGCTACGCCGGGACAGGGGGCTATGGCTACACCTTC. The rearrangement uses TRBV11-2 and TRBJ1-2; TRBD1 matches at 11 bases. The CDR3 has 15 amino acids. Germline values: CDR1 SGHAT, CDR2 FQNNGV. V dropped 4 bases and J dropped 4; count of bases not matched to a gene: 5.

The rearrangement links TRBV2 to TRBJ1-6, with 9 bases that match TRBD1. The CDR3 has 14 amino acids. The V segment lost 3 bases and the J segment 13 bases; nucleotides outside the gene matches: 7. Germline values: CDR1 SNHLY, CDR2 FYNNEI. CDR3 DNA: TGTGCCAGCAGTGAGGGACAGGGAGCACTGCCCCTCCACTTT. It is translated as CASSEGQGALPLHF.

The CDR3 sequence: CASNIDGGTNEKLFF. The CDR3 nucleotides are TGTGCCAGCAACATAGACGGGGGTACTAATGAAAAACTGTTTTTT. V gene TRBV9 combines with J gene TRBJ1-4, with TRBD1 as a possible D gene (5 bases). CDR3 length: 15 amino acids. The germline CDR1 and CDR2 sequences are SGDLS and YYNGEE. V lost 6 bases and J lost 2, with 14 bases in between.

This chain links TRBV5-1 with TRBJ1-2, with D perhaps matching TRBD1 (6 bases). CDR3 length equals 16 residues. V was cut by 7 bases and J by 4 bases, with 23 bases left in between. The V gene's germline CDR1 is SGHRS and CDR2 YFSETQ. CDR3 sequence: CASGEGVAPGSYGYTF. CDR3 DNA sequence: TGCGCCAGCGGTGAGGGGGTGGCCCCAGGTAGCTATGGCTACACCTTC. The whole variable domain, filled in from reference TRBV5-1 and TRBJ1-2, reads KAGVTQTPRYLIKTRGQQVTLSCSPISGHRSVSWYQQTPGQGLQFLFEYFSETQRNKGNFPGRFSGRQFSNSRSEMNVSTLELGDSALYLCASGEGVAPGSYGYTFGSGTRLTVV.

V is TRBV2 and J is TRBJ2-2, with unresolved D. Germline CDR1 is SNHLY and CDR2 is FYNNEI. Trimming pared 9 bases from V and 7 bases from J, leaving 12 bases between. This CDR3 has 12 amino acids. For the CDR3, the DNA is TGTGCCAGTACCGGTCTCGGCGGGGAGCTGTTTTTT. This sequence encodes CASTGLGGELFF.